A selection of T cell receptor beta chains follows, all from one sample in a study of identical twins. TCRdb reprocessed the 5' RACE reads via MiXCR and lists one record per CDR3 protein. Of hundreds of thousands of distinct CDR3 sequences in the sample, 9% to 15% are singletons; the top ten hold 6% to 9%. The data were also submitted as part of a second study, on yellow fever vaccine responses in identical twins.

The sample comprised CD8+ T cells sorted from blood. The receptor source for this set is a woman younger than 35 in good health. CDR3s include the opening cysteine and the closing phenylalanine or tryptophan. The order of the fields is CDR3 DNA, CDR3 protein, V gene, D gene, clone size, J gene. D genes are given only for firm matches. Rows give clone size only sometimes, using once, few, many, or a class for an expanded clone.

TGTGCCACCAGTGACGAACAGGGGTGGGGCGAGCAGTACTTC CATSDEQGWGEQYF TRBV24-1 TRBD1 NA TRBJ2-7
TGTGCCAGCAGTTTGACAGCCAACTCACCACTAGGCAATCAGCCCCAGCATTTT CASSLTANSPLGNQPQHF TRBV27 NA few TRBJ1-5
TGTGCCAGCAGCGTTACCCTCCCGACAGGGCGGGACACTGAAGCTTTCTTT CASSVTLPTGRDTEAFF TRBV2 TRBD1 NA TRBJ1-1
TGTGCCAGCAGCTTGGACCCGGACTATGGCTACACCTTC CASSLDPDYGYTF TRBV7-9 NA NA TRBJ1-2
TGCGCCAGCAGCCAATTGCCGGCACAAGAGACCCAGTACTTC CASSQLPAQETQYF TRBV4-1 NA NA TRBJ2-5
TGCAGTGCTAGGCCCTCTAGCGCCGACACCGGGGAGCTGTTTTTT CSARPSSADTGELFF TRBV20-1 NA few TRBJ2-2
TGTGCCAGCCGACACAGCACAGATACGCAGTATTTT CASRHSTDTQYF TRBV6-2/TRBV6-3 NA NA TRBJ2-3
TGTGCCAGCTCCGGCACAGAGAAAGAGACCCAGTACTTC CASSGTEKETQYF TRBV7-9 NA few TRBJ2-5
TGCAGTGCTCCAACTAGCGACTACGAGCAGTACTTC CSAPTSDYEQYF TRBV20-1 TRBD2 NA TRBJ2-7
TGCGCCAGCAGCCAAGAGGCGACTAGCGGGAGCAATGAGCAGTTCTTC CASSQEATSGSNEQFF TRBV4-1 TRBD2 many TRBJ2-1
TGCAGTGCTAGAGAGGGCCTCACTGAGGTCCAGACAGATACGCAGTATTTT CSAREGLTEVQTDTQYF TRBV20-1 NA NA TRBJ2-3
TGCGCCAGCAGCCAAGACCTCGTCGGAACGAACACTGAAGCTTTCTTT CASSQDLVGTNTEAFF TRBV4-1 NA few TRBJ1-1
TGTGCCATCCGGGACAGGGAGGGATACGAGCAGTACTTC CAIRDREGYEQYF TRBV10-3 TRBD1 few TRBJ2-7
TGTGCCAGCAGTCCTTCAGGGTATGAGCAGTTCTTC CASSPSGYEQFF TRBV12-3/TRBV12-4 NA many TRBJ2-1
TGTGCCAGCAGCGAAACCGGGACTAGCTGGGAGACCCAGTACTTC CASSETGTSWETQYF TRBV5-6 TRBD2 many TRBJ2-5
TGTGCCAGCAGTAGGAGCTATGGCTACACCTTC CASSRSYGYTF TRBV7-2 NA few TRBJ1-2
TGTGCCAGCAGTAGGACTAGCGGGGGGCCAATATACAATGAGCAGTTCTTC CASSRTSGGPIYNEQFF TRBV27 TRBD2 few TRBJ2-1
TGTGCCAGCAGAACAGGGGAAAATGAGCAGTTCTTC CASRTGENEQFF TRBV7-9 TRBD1 NA TRBJ2-1
TGTGCCAGCAGTTTTTCCCACGGCGGGACCACTAGGGAGACCCAGTACTTC CASSFSHGGTTRETQYF TRBV28 NA NA TRBJ2-5
TGTGCCAGCAGTGACTCGGGCAGGGGGTACACTGAAGCTTTCTTT CASSDSGRGYTEAFF TRBV6-4 TRBD1 few TRBJ1-1
TGTGCCAGCAGTTACAAGAAGCGGGAGGGCCTGACAGATACGCAGTATTTT CASSYKKREGLTDTQYF TRBV6-2/TRBV6-3 TRBD2 NA TRBJ2-3
TGTGCCACCACTAGCGGCACAGATACGCAGTATTTT CATTSGTDTQYF TRBV2 TRBD2 NA TRBJ2-3
TGCAGTGCTAGAGATCTGGGGAGCTCGAACACTGAAGCTTTCTTT CSARDLGSSNTEAFF TRBV20-1 NA few TRBJ1-1
TGTGCCAGCACGACAGGGAACAATGAGCAGTTCTTC CASTTGNNEQFF TRBV7-9 TRBD1 few TRBJ2-1
TGCGCCAGCAGTGAGTCCCCGGGGGGACCGAACACCGGGGAGCTGTTTTTT CASSESPGGPNTGELFF TRBV10-1 TRBD2 NA TRBJ2-2
TGTGCCAGCAGTTCAGGGGGCGAATCTGAAAAACTGTTTTTT CASSSGGESEKLFF TRBV6-5 TRBD1 few TRBJ1-4
TGCGCCAGCAGCTCTGTACCGACCGGGACTACCGGAAACCAAGAGACCCAGTACTTC CASSSVPTGTTGNQETQYF TRBV4-1 TRBD2 NA TRBJ2-5
TGTGCCAGCAGCCCCCCCCGGGATTTGACTGAAGCTTTCTTT CASSPPRDLTEAFF TRBV7-9 NA few TRBJ1-1
TGTGCCAGCAGTTTGGGGACAGGGGGACCTGAGCAGTTCTTC CASSLGTGGPEQFF TRBV12-3/TRBV12-4 TRBD1 NA TRBJ2-1
TGCGCCAGCAGCCAAGATAAAGGAGATACGCAGTATTTT CASSQDKGDTQYF TRBV4-1 NA few TRBJ2-3
TGTGCCAGCAGCATCTTCAGGGAGGACATTCAGTACTTC CASSIFREDIQYF TRBV21-1 NA NA TRBJ2-4
TGTGCCAGCAGTTTCGGCTGGGGGGGCTTCGTAGGAGGCTACACCTTC CASSFGWGGFVGGYTF TRBV12-3/TRBV12-4 NA few TRBJ1-2
TGCAGTGCTAGCCTCAGCGGACCCGATTTATATGATACGCAGTATTTT CSASLSGPDLYDTQYF TRBV20-1 NA few TRBJ2-3
TGTGCCAGCAGTTTGGGAGGGGAGGTATCTAGCACAGATACGCAGTATTTT CASSLGGEVSSTDTQYF TRBV12-3/TRBV12-4 TRBD2 NA TRBJ2-3
TGTGCCAGCAGTCTGCTAGCGGCCGGGGACGAGCAGTACTTC CASSLLAAGDEQYF TRBV12-3/TRBV12-4 TRBD2 few TRBJ2-7
TGTGCCACCACGGGCGAGGGGGCGGTGGTAGGTCCCCAAGAGACCCAGTACTTC CATTGEGAVVGPQETQYF TRBV15 TRBD1 few TRBJ2-5
TGTGCCAGCAGTACCCAACAGCGGGGGCGGCACCACAATGAGCAGTTCTTC CASSTQQRGRHHNEQFF TRBV28 TRBD2 NA TRBJ2-1